Below, one TCR beta chain is given with its context. The sample comes from a study of blood T cell repertoires in COVID-19. Study overall: Specimens from acute and convalescent COVID-19 originated in the United States, Italy and Spain.

Trimming took off 1 base at V and 5 bases at J, with 11 bases between the two ends. CDR3 length equals 14 residues. Germline values: CDR1 SGHTA, CDR2 FQGNSA. Original processing notes: Researchers report that nucleated cell counts were estimated from reference gene primer amplification. The repertoire was sequenced with immunoSEQ multiplex PCR; TCRdb's copy has only in-frame clones and lacks some. The V and J calls and clone size were taken over from that table, and D and trimming were inferred from the DNA. The data contain tens of thousands of clones, 90% of them singletons. This TCR came from a human donor in a cohort sampled during active COVID-19. The chain has TRBV7-2 and TRBJ2-5; TRBD2 might be the D (5 bases). The specimen sequenced was peripheral blood. The CDR3 here is CASSLDPGKETQYF. CDR3 DNA sequence: TGTGCCAGCAGCTTAGATCCGGGGAAGGAGACCCAGTACTTC. Based on the CDR3 plus reference TRBV7-2 and TRBJ2-5, the full variable domain is GAGVSQSPSNKVTEKGKDVELRCDPISGHTALYWYRQSLGQGLEFLIYFQGNSAPDKSGLPSDRFSAERTGGSVSTLTIQRTQQEDSAVYLCASSLDPGKETQYFGPGTRLLVL.